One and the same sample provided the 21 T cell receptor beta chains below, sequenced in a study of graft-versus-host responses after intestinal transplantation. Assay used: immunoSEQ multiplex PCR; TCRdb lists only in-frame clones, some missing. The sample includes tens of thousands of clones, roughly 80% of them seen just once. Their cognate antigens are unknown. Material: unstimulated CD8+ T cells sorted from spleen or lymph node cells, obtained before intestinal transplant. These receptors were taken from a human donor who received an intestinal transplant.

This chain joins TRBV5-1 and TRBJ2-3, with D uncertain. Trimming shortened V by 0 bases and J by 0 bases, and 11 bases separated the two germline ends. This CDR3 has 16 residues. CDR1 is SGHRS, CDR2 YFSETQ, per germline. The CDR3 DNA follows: TGCGCCAGCAGCTTGGAGGTTAGGAGAAGCACAGATACGCAGTATTTT. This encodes CASSLEVRRSTDTQYF.

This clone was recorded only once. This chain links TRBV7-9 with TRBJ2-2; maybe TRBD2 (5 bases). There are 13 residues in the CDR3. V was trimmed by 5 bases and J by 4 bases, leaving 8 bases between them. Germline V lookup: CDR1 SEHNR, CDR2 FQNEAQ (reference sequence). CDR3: CASSATSTGELFF. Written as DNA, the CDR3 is TGTGCCAGCAGCGCTACTAGCACCGGGGAGCTGTTTTTT.

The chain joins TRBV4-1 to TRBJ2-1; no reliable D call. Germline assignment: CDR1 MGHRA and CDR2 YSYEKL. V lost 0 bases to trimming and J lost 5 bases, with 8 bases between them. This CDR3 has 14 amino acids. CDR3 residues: CASSQDRSDNEQFF. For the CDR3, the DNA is TGCGCCAGCAGCCAAGATCGGTCGGACAATGAGCAGTTCTTC.

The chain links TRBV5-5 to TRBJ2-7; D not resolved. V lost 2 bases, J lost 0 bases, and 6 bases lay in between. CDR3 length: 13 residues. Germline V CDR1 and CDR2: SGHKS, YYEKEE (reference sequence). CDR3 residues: CASSFGFSYEQYF. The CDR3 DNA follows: TGTGCCAGCAGCTTCGGGTTCTCCTACGAGCAGTACTTC.

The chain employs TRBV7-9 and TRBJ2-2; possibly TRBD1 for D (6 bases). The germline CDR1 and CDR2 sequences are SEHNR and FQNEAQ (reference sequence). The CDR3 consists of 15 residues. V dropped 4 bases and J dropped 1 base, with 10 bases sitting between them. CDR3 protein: CASSSWTENTGELFF. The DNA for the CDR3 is TGTGCCAGCAGCTCCTGGACAGAGAACACCGGGGAGCTGTTTTTT.

CDR3 coding DNA: TGTGCCAGCAGTGTCGACAGGGGTAACACTGAAGCTTTCTTT. It is translated as CASSVDRGNTEAFF. The chain combines TRBV27 with TRBJ1-1, with TRBD1 identical over 8 bases. Germline V CDR1 and CDR2: MNHEY, SMNVEV (reference sequence). The CDR3 length is 14 residues. Trimming took 5 bases from V and 2 from J; bases not matched to a gene: 4.

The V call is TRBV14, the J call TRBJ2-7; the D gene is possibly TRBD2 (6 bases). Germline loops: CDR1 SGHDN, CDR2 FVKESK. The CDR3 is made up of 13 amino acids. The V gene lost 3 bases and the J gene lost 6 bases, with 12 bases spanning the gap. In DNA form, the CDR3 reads TGTGCCAGCAGCCACCCCCGGGGAGGCGAGCAGTACTTC. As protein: CASSHPRGGEQYF.

The CDR3 spells CASTSGTGDLVEQFF. DNA for the CDR3: TGTGCCAGCACCTCCGGGACAGGGGATTTAGTTGAGCAGTTCTTC. This chain uses TRBV6-4 with TRBJ2-1; TRBD1 matches at 10 bases. The germline V gene has CDR1 MRHNA and CDR2 SNTAGT. Trimming at V came to 7 bases and at J to 9 bases, leaving 12 bases not matched to a gene. The CDR3 contains 15 residues.

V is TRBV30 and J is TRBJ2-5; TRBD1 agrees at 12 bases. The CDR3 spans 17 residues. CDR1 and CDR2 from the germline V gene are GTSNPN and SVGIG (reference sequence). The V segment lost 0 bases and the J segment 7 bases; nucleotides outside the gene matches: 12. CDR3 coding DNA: TGTGCCTGGAGTGTAGGGGTAGGGACAGGGGGCGCGGGGACCCAGTACTTC. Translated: CAWSVGVGTGGAGTQYF.

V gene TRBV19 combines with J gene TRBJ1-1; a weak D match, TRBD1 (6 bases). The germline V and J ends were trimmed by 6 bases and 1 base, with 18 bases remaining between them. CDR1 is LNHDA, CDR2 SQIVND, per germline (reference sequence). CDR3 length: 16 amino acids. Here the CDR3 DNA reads TGTGCCAGTAGCCCATTCCCCGACAGGTGGAACACTGAAGCTTTCTTT. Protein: CASSPFPDRWNTEAFF.

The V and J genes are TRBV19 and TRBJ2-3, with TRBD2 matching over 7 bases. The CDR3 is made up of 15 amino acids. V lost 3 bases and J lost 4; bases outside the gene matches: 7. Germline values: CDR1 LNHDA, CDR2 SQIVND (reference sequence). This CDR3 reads CASSMGDYLPDTQYF. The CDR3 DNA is TGTGCCAGTAGTATGGGGGACTACCTTCCAGATACGCAGTATTTT.

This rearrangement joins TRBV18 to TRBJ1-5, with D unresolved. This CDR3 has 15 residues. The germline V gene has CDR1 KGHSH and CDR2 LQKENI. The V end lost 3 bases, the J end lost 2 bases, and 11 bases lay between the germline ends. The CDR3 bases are TGTGCCAGCTCACCCCAGGAGGCGCGCAATCAGCCCCAGCATTTT. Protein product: CASSPQEARNQPQHF.

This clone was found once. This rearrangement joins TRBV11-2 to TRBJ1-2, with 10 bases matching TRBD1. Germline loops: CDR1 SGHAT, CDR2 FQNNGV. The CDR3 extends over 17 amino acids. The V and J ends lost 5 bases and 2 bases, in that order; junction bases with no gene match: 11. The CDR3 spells CASSTRDRGGLNYGYTF. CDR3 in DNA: TGTGCCAGCAGCACCAGGGACAGGGGTGGATTAAACTATGGCTACACCTTC.

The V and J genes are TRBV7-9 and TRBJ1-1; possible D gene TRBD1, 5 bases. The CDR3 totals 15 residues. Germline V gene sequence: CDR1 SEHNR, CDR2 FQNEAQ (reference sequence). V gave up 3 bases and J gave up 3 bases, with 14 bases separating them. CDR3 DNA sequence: TGTGCCAGCAGCTTGCTTCAGGGATCCGACACTGAAGCTTTCTTT. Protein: CASSLLQGSDTEAFF.

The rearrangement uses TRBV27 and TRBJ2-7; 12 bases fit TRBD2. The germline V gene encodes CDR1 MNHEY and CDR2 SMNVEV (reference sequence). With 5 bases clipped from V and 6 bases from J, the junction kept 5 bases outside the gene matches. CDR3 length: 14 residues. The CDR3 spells CASSNLAGGPEQYF. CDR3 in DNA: TGTGCCAGCAGTAACCTAGCGGGAGGGCCCGAGCAGTACTTC.

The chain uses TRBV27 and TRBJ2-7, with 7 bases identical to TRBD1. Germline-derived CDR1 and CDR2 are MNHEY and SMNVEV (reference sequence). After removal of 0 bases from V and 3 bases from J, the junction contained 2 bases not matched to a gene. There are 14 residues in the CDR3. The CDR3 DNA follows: TGTGCCAGCAGTTTATCGGCAGGGGGCTACGAGCAGTACTTC. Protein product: CASSLSAGGYEQYF.

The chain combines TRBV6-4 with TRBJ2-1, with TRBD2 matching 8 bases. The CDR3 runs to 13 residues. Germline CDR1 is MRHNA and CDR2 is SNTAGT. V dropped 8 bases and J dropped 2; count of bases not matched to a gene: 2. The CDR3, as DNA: TGTGCCAGCGGTAGCGGGACCTACAATGAGCAGTTCTTC. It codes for CASGSGTYNEQFF.

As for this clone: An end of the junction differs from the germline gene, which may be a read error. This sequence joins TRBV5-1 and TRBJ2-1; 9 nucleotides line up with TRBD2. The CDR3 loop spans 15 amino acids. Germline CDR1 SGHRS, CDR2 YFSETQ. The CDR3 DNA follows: TGCGCCAGCAGGTTGGGCCTAGCGGGGAGCGTTGAGCAGTTCTTC. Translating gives CASRLGLAGSVEQFF.

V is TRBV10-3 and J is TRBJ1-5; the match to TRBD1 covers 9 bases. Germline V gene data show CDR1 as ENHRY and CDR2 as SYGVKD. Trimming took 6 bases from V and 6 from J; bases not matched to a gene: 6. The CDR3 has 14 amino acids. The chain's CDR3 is CAISPGQGTQPQHF. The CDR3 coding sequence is TGTGCCATCAGCCCGGGACAGGGCACTCAGCCCCAGCATTTT.

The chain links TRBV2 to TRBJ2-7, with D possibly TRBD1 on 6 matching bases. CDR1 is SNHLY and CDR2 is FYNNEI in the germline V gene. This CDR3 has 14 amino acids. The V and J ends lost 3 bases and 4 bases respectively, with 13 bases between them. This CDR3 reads CASSEGATVYEQYF. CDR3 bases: TGTGCCAGCAGTGAGGGGGCCACCGTATACGAGCAGTACTTC.

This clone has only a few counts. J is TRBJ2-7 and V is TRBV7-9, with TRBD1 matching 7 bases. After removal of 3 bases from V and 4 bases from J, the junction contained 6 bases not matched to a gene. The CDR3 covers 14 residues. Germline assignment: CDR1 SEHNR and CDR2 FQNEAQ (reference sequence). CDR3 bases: TGTGCCAGCAGCTTGAGGGACAGTGTATACGAGCAGTACTTC. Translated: CASSLRDSVYEQYF. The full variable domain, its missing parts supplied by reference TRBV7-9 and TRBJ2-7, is DTGVSQNPRHKITKRGQNVTFRCDPISEHNRLYWYRQTLGQGPEFLTYFQNEAQLEKSRLLSDRFSAERPKGSFSTLEIQRTEQGDSAMYLCASSLRDSVYEQYFGPGTRLTVT.